A selection of T cell receptor beta chains follows, all from one sample in a study of cytomegalovirus exposure and HLA in healthy donors. Generated by immunoSEQ multiplex PCR, the TCRdb table keeps only in-frame clones and is missing some. Of about 140,000 clones in the sample, 80% were seen once. The specimen sequenced was PBMCs. The receptors were sampled from a man aged 40-49 years in good health and CMV-seronegative. The CDR3 runs from the conserved cysteine through the conserved F or W. The D gene is left open where the match is weak. A row's size may be missing; if present it is once, few, many or a size class.

v_call	clone_size	j_call	d_call	cdr3_length	cdr3_aa	cdr3_nt
TRBV5-6	.	TRBJ1-3	TRBD1	15	CASSPGTGFGNTIYF	TGTGCCAGCAGCCCGGGGACAGGGTTCGGAAACACCATATATTTT
TRBV6-6	.	TRBJ1-5	.	16	CASITGSLSAKGPQHF	TGTGCCAGCATTACCGGGTCCCTTTCGGCCAAAGGGCCCCAGCATTTT
TRBV9	.	TRBJ2-1	TRBD2	14	CASSTGLTYNEQFF	TGTGCCAGCAGCACGGGACTAACCTACAATGAGCAGTTCTTC
TRBV9	few	TRBJ2-6	.	15	CASSVAGSGANVLTF	TGTGCCAGCAGCGTAGCGGGCTCTGGGGCCAACGTCCTGACTTTC
TRBV6-6	.	TRBJ1-4	.	15	CASSYSGGSNEKLFF	TGTGCCAGCAGTTATTCCGGAGGGTCTAATGAAAAACTGTTTTTT
TRBV30	.	TRBJ2-2	TRBD2	17	CAWKTPSSGGPGGELFF	TGTGCCTGGAAAACCCCCTCTAGCGGGGGGCCAGGCGGGGAGCTGTTTTTT
TRBV5-4	.	TRBJ2-1	TRBD1	13	CASSPDRGREQFF	TGTGCCAGCAGCCCGGACAGGGGGCGTGAGCAGTTCTTC
TRBV30	.	TRBJ1-5	TRBD1	14	CAWSQNRGNQPQHF	TGTGCCTGGAGTCAGAACAGGGGAAATCAGCCCCAGCATTTT
TRBV4-1	.	TRBJ1-2	TRBD1	16	CASSQVPTGGNYGYTF	TGCGCCAGCAGCCAAGTCCCAACAGGGGGCAACTATGGCTACACCTTC
TRBV30	.	TRBJ2-7	TRBD1	15	CAWKGGSSSSYEQYF	TGTGCCTGGAAAGGGGGCTCTTCCAGCTCCTACGAGCAGTACTTC
TRBV20-1	.	TRBJ2-7	.	10	CSAGPNEQYF	TGCAGTGCTGGCCCCAACGAGCAGTACTTC
TRBV19	.	TRBJ2-3	.	14	CASYHPGGRDTQYF	TGTGCCAGCTATCATCCGGGGGGCAGAGATACGCAGTATTTT
TRBV6-5	.	TRBJ1-1	.	12	CASSRSGVEAFF	TGTGCCAGCAGCCGCTCGGGGGTCGAAGCTTTCTTT
TRBV15	.	TRBJ1-2	TRBD1	15	CATSRPGTGSDGYTF	TGTGCCACCAGCAGACCTGGGACAGGGAGCGATGGCTACACCTTC
TRBV9	.	TRBJ2-6	.	14	CASSADGGANVLTF	TGTGCCAGCAGCGCTGACGGGGGGGCCAACGTCCTGACTTTC
TRBV4-3	once	TRBJ2-4	.	13	CASSQSRGNIQYF	TGCGCCAGCAGCCAGTCCAGGGGTAACATTCAGTACTTC
TRBV27	.	TRBJ1-2	.	13	CASSSGSLYGYTF	TGTGCCAGCAGTTCGGGATCTCTCTATGGCTACACCTTC
TRBV7-9	.	TRBJ1-1	.	15	CASSLLSGENTEAFF	TGTGCCAGCAGTCTGTTGTCGGGAGAAAACACTGAAGCTTTCTTT
TRBV30	.	TRBJ1-6	TRBD1	14	CAWTRDSYNSPLHF	TGTGCCTGGACCAGGGACAGTTATAATTCACCCCTCCACTTT
TRBV29-1	.	TRBJ2-7	.	12	CSVADKTYEQYF	TGCAGCGTTGCGGACAAAACCTACGAGCAGTACTTC
TRBV28	.	TRBJ2-4	TRBD1	15	CASSFLTGGKNIQYF	TGTGCCAGCAGTTTTTTAACAGGGGGAAAAAACATTCAGTACTTC
TRBV7-7	.	TRBJ1-6	TRBD1	19	CASSLAISGQVTDNSPLHF	TGTGCTAGCAGCTTAGCGATTTCCGGACAGGTTACCGATAATTCACCCCTCCACTTT
TRBV5-4	.	TRBJ2-5	TRBD1	16	CASSFPSTGIEETQYF	TGTGCCAGCAGCTTTCCATCGACAGGGATAGAAGAGACCCAGTACTTC
TRBV7-9	.	TRBJ1-6	TRBD1	17	CASSPGTGGEGYSPLHF	TGTGCCAGCAGCCCCGGGACAGGGGGCGAGGGGTATTCACCCCTCCACTTT
TRBV15	.	TRBJ1-2	.	15	CATSQGGDLDYGYTF	TGTGCCACCAGCCAGGGCGGGGATCTTGACTATGGCTACACCTTC
TRBV16	.	TRBJ1-5	.	15	CASSQSGGRDQPQHF	TGTGCCAGCAGCCAATCCGGGGGGCGGGATCAGCCCCAGCATTTT
TRBV30	.	TRBJ1-1	.	11	CAWSGPRGAFF	TGTGCCTGGAGTGGTCCCCGCGGGGCTTTCTTT
TRBV7-2	few	TRBJ1-2	TRBD1	14	CASSLGLGGGGYTF	TGTGCCAGCAGCTTAGGTTTAGGGGGCGGTGGCTACACCTTC
TRBV15	.	TRBJ2-3	TRBD2	12	CATSRGTSTQYF	TGTGCCACCAGCAGGGGGACTAGCACGCAGTATTTT
TRBV10-2	.	TRBJ2-1	.	13	CASSQRDSTSRFF	TGCGCCAGCAGTCAAAGGGACTCAACGTCGCGGTTCTTC
TRBV5-4	.	TRBJ2-7	TRBD1	15	CASSLDPGGSYEQYF	TGTGCCAGCAGCTTGGATCCAGGGGGCTCCTACGAGCAGTACTTC
TRBV19	few	TRBJ1-1	.	13	CASGGAGVTEAFF	TGTGCCAGTGGAGGGGCTGGTGTCACTGAAGCTTTCTTT
TRBV5-4	.	TRBJ2-7	.	14	CASSPGVGGYEQYF	TGTGCCAGCAGCCCCGGGGTAGGGGGCTACGAGCAGTACTTC
TRBV4-1	.	TRBJ1-4	TRBD1	15	CASRHRTGAAEKLFF	TGCGCCAGCAGACATAGGACAGGGGCGGCTGAAAAACTGTTTTTT
TRBV2	once	TRBJ1-2	TRBD1	13	CASREQGERGYTF	TGTGCCAGCAGGGAACAGGGGGAGCGTGGCTACACCTTC
TRBV6-5	once	TRBJ1-3	TRBD1	15	CASSPVRTGDYTIYF	TGTGCCAGCAGCCCAGTCCGGACAGGGGACTACACCATATATTTT
TRBV7-2	.	TRBJ1-2	TRBD1	13	CASSQTGGLGYTF	TGTGCCAGCAGCCAGACAGGGGGGTTGGGCTACACCTTC
TRBV5-1	.	TRBJ2-5	.	14	CASSLSGTRETQYF	TGCGCCAGCAGCTTGTCGGGAACCAGAGAGACCCAGTACTTC
TRBV6-5	.	TRBJ1-1	.	15	CASSYEGMGGTEAFF	TGTGCCAGCAGTTACGAAGGGATGGGGGGCACTGAAGCTTTCTTT
TRBV5-1	.	TRBJ2-7	.	14	CASSLYQGTYEQYF	TGCGCCAGCAGCTTGTATCAGGGGACCTACGAGCAGTACTTC
TRBV7-9	.	TRBJ1-1	.	13	CASSLAQNTEAFF	TGTGCCAGCAGCTTAGCCCAGAACACTGAAGCTTTCTTT
TRBV7-6	.	TRBJ1-4	.	13	CASSSRINEKLFF	TGTGCCAGCAGCTCGCGGATTAATGAAAAACTGTTTTTT
TRBV28	.	TRBJ1-5	.	11	CASSTTRPQHF	TGTGCCAGCAGCACCACGCGGCCCCAGCATTTT
TRBV29-1	.	TRBJ2-7	.	12	CSANLQGNEQYF	TGCAGCGCCAATCTTCAGGGGAACGAGCAGTACTTC
TRBV7-8	.	TRBJ2-7	.	13	CASTQGGAYEQYF	TGTGCCAGCACCCAAGGGGGGGCCTACGAGCAGTACTTC
TRBV7-3	.	TRBJ2-3	.	14	CASSLATSTDTQYF	TGTGCCAGCAGCTTAGCAACTAGCACAGATACGCAGTATTTT
TRBV9	.	TRBJ2-3	TRBD1	15	CASSVKTGGPDTQYF	TGTGCCAGCAGCGTAAAGACAGGGGGCCCAGATACGCAGTATTTT
TRBV30	.	TRBJ1-2	TRBD1	15	CAWSVGGTANYGYTF	TGTGCCTGGAGTGTAGGGGGGACAGCTAACTATGGCTACACCTTC
TRBV7-2	once	TRBJ2-7	.	12	CASSLALYEQYF	TGTGCCAGCAGCTTAGCGCTATACGAGCAGTACTTC
TRBV10-1	.	TRBJ1-2	TRBD1	13	CASSDGQGHGYTF	TGCGCCAGCAGTGACGGACAGGGGCATGGCTACACCTTC